The present entry profiles one TCR beta chain with its context. Its antigen is not known. These data are taken from a study of human T cells and chemical hapten exposure. Overall study context: Recorded diagnoses among the mostly female patients were alopecia areata, totalis or universalis. Whole-study results and caveats: Donors' alopecia may make their immune response differ from healthy people's.

Regarding time point: patch test 3, about 24 weeks after DPC sensitization. Treatment specified: therapeutic diphenylcyclopropenone sensitization with weekly scalp DPC. The V and J ends lost 2 bases and 4 bases, in that order; junction bases with no gene match: 4. The CDR3 covers 14 residues. CDR1 and CDR2 (germline): SQVTM, ANQGSEA. The library gave individual cDNA molecules unique molecular identifiers. TCRdb reprocessed the RACE reads via MiXCR and lists one record per CDR3 protein. The sample includes about 84,000 distinct CDR3 sequences, about 10% seen only once; the top ten take approximately 3.7%.

The chain couples TRBV29-1 to TRBJ2-5, with 10 bases fitting TRBD2. This receptor was obtained from a woman aged 50 to 60 with alopecia areata. Some clones in this sample may be carry-over from other donors' samples. The sample consisted of whole blood, taken in connection with sensitization to the hapten diphenylcyclopropenone (DPC). In DNA, the CDR3 is TGCAGCGTTGAACTAGCGGGAGCGGGAGAGACCCAGTACTTC. Encoded protein: CSVELAGAGETQYF.